This T cell receptor (beta chain) was profiled in a study of spatial heterogeneity in lung cancer. Study results and limitations: Compared with follow-up, resection was when ubiquitous expanded tumor TCRs appeared in blood more.

In regard to this clonotype: The antigen is undetermined. Because the library targeted alpha chains, this beta chain is an off-target read whose size means little.

Trimming cost V 4 bases and J 0 bases; bases outside gene matches: 8. CDR3 length: 19 amino acids. Per germline, CDR1 MGHDK and CDR2 SYGVNS. In the library, each TCR cDNA molecule bore its own unique molecular identifier. TCRdb processed the 5' RACE reads anew with MiXCR; each CDR3 protein has one entry. The data hold 4,000 to 5,000 distinct CDR3 sequences, with around 24% observed a single time. As for time point: sample taken at primary tumor resection. Unsorted whole RNA from tumor, nontumor lung or frozen PBMC underwent sequencing. There were roughly 72 donors, all of them untreated patients with early-stage non-small cell lung cancer.

The sequence was obtained from a female donor with early-stage non-small cell lung cancer. Material: PBMCs, obtained at surgery. The genes are TRBV25-1 and TRBJ2-6; 11 nucleotides agree with TRBD1. The DNA for the CDR3 is TGTGCCAGCAGTGGATACCCTGGGACAGGGGGCTCTGGGGCCAACGTCCTGACTTTC. It is translated as CASSGYPGTGGSGANVLTF.